One and the same sample provided the 18 T cell receptor beta chains below, sequenced in a study of beta chain features in type 1 diabetes. Expressed TCRB transcripts were sequenced because the isolated RNA had all been reverse transcribed beforehand. Some clones are missing from TCRdb's copy, which holds only in-frame ones; the method was immunoSEQ multiplex PCR. The data contain fewer than 900,000 clones, about 17% of them singletons. Sequenced sample: naive CD4+ T cells from blood. These receptors all come from a young woman in good health.

The gene calls are TRBV4-3 and TRBJ2-3, with 14 nucleotides matching TRBD2. Trimming cost V 2 bases and J 4 bases; bases outside gene matches: 17. Germline V lookup: CDR1 LGHNA, CDR2 YSLEER. The CDR3 is 21 amino acids. CDR3 in amino acids: CASSQLRRRTSGRRGADTQYF. The CDR3 nucleotides are TGCGCCAGCAGCCAACTACGTAGGAGGACTAGCGGGAGGAGGGGGGCAGATACGCAGTATTTT.

The chain employs TRBV6-5 and TRBJ1-1; D remains ambiguous. The V end was cut by 6 bases, the J end by 4 bases, with 9 bases between. This CDR3 comprises 12 residues. From germline, CDR1 is MNHEY and CDR2 SVGAGI. CDR3 nucleotides: TGTGCCAGCAGGACCTCAGGCACTGAAGCTTTCTTT. Its translation: CASRTSGTEAFF.

The chain uses TRBV25-1 and TRBJ2-3; D gene ambiguous. This CDR3 has 11 amino acids. Trimming removed 9 bases from V and 4 bases from J, with 8 bases in between. Germline CDR1 reads MGHDK; CDR2 reads SYGVNS. The CDR3 coding sequence is TGTGCCAGTGTAAGGGCAGATACGCAGTATTTT. It yields the protein CASVRADTQYF.

This clone was detected only a few times. V is TRBV7-2 and J is TRBJ1-6; 7 nucleotides line up with TRBD1. The junction had 8 bases not matched to a gene; V was cut back by 5 bases and J by 7 bases. This CDR3 has 15 residues. Germline values: CDR1 SGHTA, CDR2 FQGNSA. CDR3 sequence (DNA): TGTGCCAGCAGCCCCAACAGGGGCCAGAATTCACCCCTCCACTTT. Protein product: CASSPNRGQNSPLHF.

CDR3 residues: CASTQRETQYF. The CDR3 region has the DNA TGTGCCAGCACCCAACGAGAGACCCAGTACTTC. V and J are TRBV28 and TRBJ2-5, with D uncertain. This CDR3 is 11 amino acids long. V was trimmed by 7 bases and J by 4 bases, leaving 7 bases between them. Germline V gene data show CDR1 as MDHEN and CDR2 as SYDVKM.

This clone has just a few counts. J is TRBJ2-5 and V is TRBV7-8; D not certain. Per germline, CDR1 SGHVS and CDR2 FQNEAQ. V lost 5 bases and J lost 2, with 21 bases in between. The CDR3 sequence is 17 residues long. CDR3 loop: CASSLGWKLERQETQYF. Written as DNA, the CDR3 is TGTGCCAGCAGCCTCGGGTGGAAATTGGAACGTCAAGAGACCCAGTACTTC.

The rearrangement uses TRBV11-2 and TRBJ2-4, with D possibly being TRBD2 (7 bases). The CDR3 runs to 15 residues. The V gene lost 5 bases and the J gene lost 1 base, with 12 bases spanning the gap. CDR1 and CDR2 from the germline V gene are SGHAT and FQNNGV. CDR3 loop: CASSTAGAAKNIQYF. CDR3 DNA: TGTGCCAGCAGCACCGCGGGGGCGGCCAAAAACATTCAGTACTTC.

This clone has a handful of counts. The CDR3 DNA follows: TGTGCCAGCAGTGACCAGGGGCAGTCAGATACGCAGTATTTT. As protein: CASSDQGQSDTQYF. The chain employs TRBV6-4 and TRBJ2-3, with D perhaps TRBD1 (6 bases). The CDR3 is made up of 14 amino acids. Germline V lookup: CDR1 MRHNA, CDR2 SNTAGT. V was trimmed by 2 bases and J by 4 bases, leaving 10 bases between them.

This clone was seen more than once but under ten times. Other DNA sequences in this specimen translate into the identical CDR3. The chain couples TRBV10-3 to TRBJ1-1; D is unclear. Per the germline V gene, CDR1 is ENHRY and CDR2 is SYGVKD. V was trimmed by 4 bases and J by 1 base, leaving 4 bases between them. The CDR3 contains 12 residues. CDR3 region: CAISASNTEAFF. CDR3 bases: TGTGCCATCAGTGCGTCGAACACTGAAGCTTTCTTT.

This clone occurred a few times. The chain recombines TRBV7-9 with TRBJ2-5; D not certain. Germline V gives CDR1 SEHNR, CDR2 FQNEAQ (reference sequence). V was pared by 5 bases and J by 3 bases, with 13 bases between. The CDR3 extends over 14 amino acids. The CDR3 nucleotides are TGTGCCAGCAGCCCCCCGGGCGAAAAAGAGACCCAGTACTTC. Protein: CASSPPGEKETQYF.

This clone was seen a few times. The junction departs from the called germline gene at one end, perhaps through a read error. This chain joins TRBV28 and TRBJ1-2; 8 bases agree with TRBD1. CDR3 length: 16 residues. Germline V gene data show CDR1 as MDHEN and CDR2 as SYDVKM. CDR3 in DNA: TGTGCCAGCAGTTTGGGGTCCAGGGGGCGCGTTGTGGGCTATACCTTC. As protein: CASSLGSRGRVVGYTF.

This clone was detected only once. The CDR3 DNA sequence: TGTGCCAGCTCACCAGTAGGCAGGGAGGACTACGAGCAGTACTTC. Protein sequence: CASSPVGREDYEQYF. The V and J genes are TRBV18 and TRBJ2-7; D perhaps matches TRBD2 (6 bases). This CDR3 is built from 15 residues. Trimming cost V 2 bases and J 3 bases, with 14 bases left between them. Germline CDR1 and CDR2: KGHSH and LQKENI. Full variable domain (outside the CDR3, taken from reference TRBV18 and TRBJ2-7): NAGVMQNPRHLVRRRGQEARLRCSPMKGHSHVYWYRQLPEEGLKFMVYLQKENIIDESGMPKERFSAEFPKEGPSILRIQQVVRGDSAAYFCASSPVGREDYEQYFGPGTRLTVT.

The V gene is TRBV27, the J gene TRBJ2-6; TRBD2 aligns across 15 bases. CDR1 MNHEY and CDR2 SMNVEV come from the germline V gene (reference sequence). The CDR3 length is 17 residues. V dropped 6 bases and J dropped 2; count of bases not matched to a gene: 2. The CDR3 DNA sequence: TGTGCCAGCAGAGGACTAGCGGGAGGGCCTGGGGCCAACGTCCTGACTTTC. It encodes CASRGLAGGPGANVLTF.

This chain connects TRBV4-2 to TRBJ2-1; 11 nucleotides agree with TRBD2. Germline loops: CDR1 LGHNA, CDR2 YNFKEQ. The CDR3 runs 15 residues. The V segment lost 0 bases and the J segment 9 bases; nucleotides outside the gene matches: 4. CDR3 sequence: CASSQDSSGGFEQFF. The CDR3 DNA reads TGTGCCAGCAGCCAAGATTCTAGCGGGGGGTTTGAGCAGTTCTTC.

This clone came up a few times. The gene calls are TRBV6-5 and TRBJ2-7; D may be TRBD2 (6 bases). CDR1 is MNHEY and CDR2 is SVGAGI in the germline V gene. The CDR3 loop spans 14 amino acids. V lost 2 bases and J lost 4, with 12 bases in between. This CDR3 reads CASSYTEGGYEQYF. The CDR3 DNA sequence: TGTGCCAGCAGTTACACAGAGGGAGGATACGAGCAGTACTTC.

The chain recombines TRBV18 with TRBJ2-4; a weak D match, TRBD1 (7 bases). The CDR3 is made up of 15 amino acids. Germline CDR1 is KGHSH and CDR2 is LQKENI. Trimming took off 4 bases at V and 12 bases at J, with 22 bases between the two ends. The CDR3 protein is CASSLREGQGGDQYF. CDR3 in DNA: TGTGCCAGCTCACTACGTGAAGGTCAGGGGGGCGATCAGTACTTC.

This clone was detected a few times. This rearrangement joins TRBV10-3 to TRBJ2-1; 13 bases map to TRBD2. V lost 0 bases and J lost 8; bases outside the gene matches: 10. Germline lookup yields CDR1 ENHRY and CDR2 SYGVKD. The length of the CDR3 is 18 residues. CDR3 residues: CAISESVTSGRGRYEQFF. CDR3 DNA sequence: TGTGCCATCAGTGAGTCTGTAACTAGCGGGAGGGGACGGTATGAGCAGTTCTTC.

The V gene is TRBV7-9, the J gene TRBJ1-3; 8 nucleotides match TRBD1. Germline loops: CDR1 SEHNR, CDR2 FQNEAQ (reference sequence). The CDR3 spans 15 residues. J gave up 5 bases and V 5 bases, and 8 bases lay outside the gene matches. The CDR3 sequence is CASSPGQDERNTIYF. The DNA of the CDR3 is TGTGCCAGCAGCCCGGGACAGGATGAAAGAAACACCATATATTTT.